Presented here are 28 T cell receptor beta chains from one specimen sequenced in a study of shared clonotypes between healthy human individuals. Assay used: immunoSEQ multiplex PCR; TCRdb lists only in-frame clones, some missing. Seen here are some 2.3 million clones, over 85% observed once, and the top ten hold roughly 0.36%. Source material: naive CD4+ T cells from PBMCs. Specified subset: CD45RA+ positively selected. All receptors derive from a man between 18 and 35 years old in good health. Some clones in this sample may be carry-over from other donors' samples.

The genes are TRBV19 and TRBJ1-5, with D unresolved. V shed 1 base and J shed 3 bases, with 10 bases lying between them. Germline loops: CDR1 LNHDA, CDR2 SQIVND (reference sequence). The CDR3 is 15 amino acids. As DNA, the CDR3 is TGTGCCAGTAGTATAGCGGGGTTGTTCAATCAGCCCCAGCATTTT. It encodes CASSIAGLFNQPQHF.

The V and J genes are TRBV27 and TRBJ2-5; D gene uncertain. The CDR3 is made up of 13 amino acids. Germline CDR1 MNHEY, CDR2 SMNVEV (reference sequence). V lost 5 bases and J 0 bases, leaving 7 bases between the germline ends. CDR3 protein: CASSVGYQETQYF. The DNA for the CDR3 is TGTGCCAGCAGTGTGGGGTACCAAGAGACCCAGTACTTC.

The gene calls are TRBV6-5 and TRBJ2-5; TRBD1 might be the D (5 bases). CDR3 length: 12 residues. CDR1 is MNHEY, CDR2 SVGAGI, per germline. The V and J ends lost 6 bases and 7 bases respectively, with 12 bases between them. CDR3: CASRGQFGTQYF. The CDR3 DNA reads TGTGCCAGCAGGGGGCAGTTTGGGACCCAGTACTTC.

In DNA, the CDR3 is TGTGCCAGCAGTTTAACACAGTCTAATGAAAAACTGTTTTTT. Translation gives CASSLTQSNEKLFF. This rearrangement joins TRBV27 to TRBJ1-4; D unclear. The CDR3 has 14 amino acids. V shed 2 bases and J shed 3 bases, with 7 bases lying between them. CDR1 is MNHEY, CDR2 SMNVEV, per germline (reference sequence).

Turning to this clone: One junction end disagrees with the germline gene, perhaps due to a read error. The chain combines TRBV29-1 with TRBJ1-2; 7 nucleotides line up with TRBD1. This CDR3 is 15 amino acids long. Germline CDR1 reads SQVTM; CDR2 reads ANQGSEA. The CDR3 DNA reads as TGCAACGTTGGAAGGGGGCTTGTCAGGGAAGATGGCTACACCTTC. This translates into CNVGRGLVREDGYTF.

The chain links TRBV27 to TRBJ1-5, with 10 positions matching TRBD1. Germline-derived CDR1 and CDR2 are MNHEY and SMNVEV (reference sequence). Losses at the gene ends were 5 bases for V and 4 bases for J; bases not matched to a gene: 5. The CDR3 runs to 15 residues. CDR3 protein: CASSPLDRGNQPQHF. CDR3 nucleotide sequence: TGTGCCAGCAGTCCTCTGGACAGGGGGAATCAGCCCCAGCATTTT.

CDR3 coding DNA: TGTGCCAGCAGCCCCCCGCCAGGCCGTCCGGTCGAGCAGTACTTC. Its translation is CASSPPPGRPVEQYF. V is TRBV28 and J is TRBJ2-7; D is ambiguous. This CDR3 comprises 15 residues. Germline-derived CDR1 and CDR2 are MDHEN and SYDVKM. V shed 6 bases and J shed 6 bases, with 21 bases lying between them. Together with reference TRBV28 and TRBJ2-7, the CDR3 gives the full variable domain: DVKVTQSSRYLVKRTGEKVFLECVQDMDHENMFWYRQDPGLGLRLIYFSYDVKMKEKGDIPEGYSVSREKKERFSLILESASTNQTSMYLCASSPPPGRPVEQYFGPGTRLTVT.

This sequence joins TRBV7-2 and TRBJ2-1; TRBD2 is a possible D gene (5 bases). Germline loops: CDR1 SGHTA, CDR2 FQGNSA. The CDR3 loop spans 15 amino acids. The V end lost 5 bases, the J end lost 0 bases, and 11 bases lay between the germline ends. CDR3: CASSRGPSSYNEQFF. The CDR3, as DNA: TGTGCCAGCAGCCGAGGGCCGAGCTCCTACAATGAGCAGTTCTTC. The whole variable domain, filled in from reference TRBV7-2 and TRBJ2-1, reads GAGVSQSPSNKVTEKGKDVELRCDPISGHTALYWYRQSLGQGLEFLIYFQGNSAPDKSGLPSDRFSAERTGGSVSTLTIQRTQQEDSAVYLCASSRGPSSYNEQFFGPGTRLTVL.

V is TRBV2 and J is TRBJ2-1; tentative D call: TRBD2 (6 bases). From germline, CDR1 is SNHLY and CDR2 FYNNEI. The CDR3 runs to 13 residues. Trimming stripped 5 bases from V and 9 bases from J, with 14 bases between. CDR3 nucleotides: TGTGCCAGCAGTAGCTTCAGGGAGGCTGAGCAGTTCTTC. Residues: CASSSFREAEQFF.

The chain recombines TRBV6-5 with TRBJ1-1, with 7 nucleotides matching TRBD1. The CDR3 is made up of 13 amino acids. Germline V lookup: CDR1 MNHEY, CDR2 SVGAGI. With 2 bases clipped from V and 7 bases from J, the junction kept 4 bases outside the gene matches. For the CDR3, the DNA is TGTGCCAGCAGTTACCAAGGGGGCTTTGAAGCTTTCTTT. As protein: CASSYQGGFEAFF.

V is TRBV7-8 and J is TRBJ2-7; 8 positions match TRBD1. The V gene end was trimmed by 7 bases and the J gene end by 5 bases; junction bases not matched to a gene: 16. CDR3 length: 16 residues. CDR1 and CDR2 (germline): SGHVS, FQNEAQ. The CDR3 DNA is TGTGCCAGCACGGGGACAGGAGTCTGGTTCCCTCACGAGCAGTACTTC. Protein product: CASTGTGVWFPHEQYF.

This chain connects TRBV9 to TRBJ2-3, with D unclear. This CDR3 is 13 amino acids long. Germline-derived CDR1 and CDR2 are SGDLS and YYNGEE. Trimming pared 4 bases from V and 0 bases from J, leaving 6 bases between. The DNA for the CDR3 is TGTGCCAGCAGCTACAGTAGCACAGATACGCAGTATTTT. Its protein product is CASSYSSTDTQYF.

The chain couples TRBV28 to TRBJ2-7, with TRBD1 identical over 8 bases. V shed 2 bases, J shed 0 bases, and the junction held 3 bases outside the gene matches. CDR1 and CDR2 (germline): MDHEN, SYDVKM. This CDR3 has 15 amino acids. In nucleotides, the CDR3 is TGTGCCAGCAGTTTAGGGACAGGCCACTCCTACGAGCAGTACTTC. Translating gives CASSLGTGHSYEQYF. Full variable domain (rest looked up from reference TRBV28 and TRBJ2-7): DVKVTQSSRYLVKRTGEKVFLECVQDMDHENMFWYRQDPGLGLRLIYFSYDVKMKEKGDIPEGYSVSREKKERFSLILESASTNQTSMYLCASSLGTGHSYEQYFGPGTRLTVT.

The V call is TRBV6-1, the J call TRBJ2-5; 8 bases are a match to TRBD1. The CDR3 loop spans 16 amino acids. J lost 3 bases, V lost 0 bases, and 6 bases had no gene match. Germline V gives CDR1 MNHNS, CDR2 SASEGT. The CDR3 region has the DNA TGTGCCAGCAGTGAAGCGCGGACAGGGTGGGAAGAGACCCAGTACTTC. This sequence encodes CASSEARTGWEETQYF.

This clone has just one count. The J gene is TRBJ1-4, the V gene TRBV28; D is ambiguous. The V and J ends lost 6 bases and 0 bases respectively, with 8 bases between them. Germline V gives CDR1 MDHEN, CDR2 SYDVKM. This CDR3 spans 14 amino acids. The CDR3 region has the DNA TGTGCCAGCAGGGACTACTCAACTAATGAAAAACTGTTTTTT. Translation: CASRDYSTNEKLFF.

The chain carries TRBV7-2 and TRBJ1-1, with 7 bases identical to TRBD1. This CDR3 contains 15 residues. Germline assignment: CDR1 SGHTA and CDR2 FQGNSA. V gave up 0 bases and J gave up 1 base; unmatched junction bases: 2. This CDR3 is CASSLANRGNTEAFF. Written as DNA, the CDR3 is TGTGCCAGCAGCTTAGCGAACAGGGGGAACACTGAAGCTTTCTTT.

V usage is TRBV6-6 and J usage is TRBJ2-7, with 7 bases matching TRBD2. This CDR3 is 16 amino acids long. The V gene end was trimmed by 0 bases and the J gene end by 0 bases; junction bases not matched to a gene: 5. Germline CDR1 is MNHNY and CDR2 is SVGAGI (reference sequence). CDR3 amino acids: CASSYSWRESSYEQYF. The CDR3 coding sequence is TGTGCCAGCAGTTACTCGTGGCGGGAGAGCTCCTACGAGCAGTACTTC.

The CDR3 loop is CASSENEGFWERGWPEAFF. CDR3 coding DNA: TGTGCCAGCAGTGAAAACGAAGGATTTTGGGAGCGCGGGTGGCCTGAAGCTTTCTTT. The chain links TRBV6-1 to TRBJ1-1; D is unclear. V dropped 2 bases and J dropped 6 bases, with 28 bases sitting between them. This CDR3 has 19 residues. Germline V CDR1 and CDR2: MNHNS, SASEGT.

This sequence joins TRBV6-5 and TRBJ1-5; D call uncertain. The CDR3 is 13 residues long. Germline CDR1 reads MNHEY; CDR2 reads SVGAGI. The germline V and J ends were trimmed by 8 bases and 1 base, with 9 bases remaining between them. In nucleotides, the CDR3 is TGTGCCAGCCGCCCGGGGAGCAATCAGCCCCAGCATTTT. Its translation is CASRPGSNQPQHF.

The chain carries TRBV7-9 and TRBJ1-2; D not resolved. Trimming left V 1 base short and J 8 bases short, with 14 bases between. Germline V gene sequence: CDR1 SEHNR, CDR2 FQNEAQ (reference sequence). This CDR3 contains 14 residues. In DNA, the CDR3 is TGTGCCAGCAGCTTAGTGGACCGTCCGGGGGGCTACACCTTC. Amino acid sequence: CASSLVDRPGGYTF.

This rearrangement joins TRBV5-1 to TRBJ2-5, with 7 bases identical to TRBD2. This CDR3 has 16 residues. CDR1 and CDR2 (germline): SGHRS, YFSETQ. J lost 6 bases, V lost 2 bases, and 13 bases had no gene match. In DNA form, the CDR3 reads TGCGCCAGCAGCTTTACTGGCGGGAGATCGATAAAGACCCAGTACTTC. This encodes CASSFTGGRSIKTQYF.

CDR3 sequence (DNA): TGTGCCAGCAGCTTGGGGGGATACATGAACACTGAAGCTTTCTTT. Translation: CASSLGGYMNTEAFF. The chain carries TRBV5-8 and TRBJ1-1, with no clear D. The V gene's germline CDR1 is SGHTS and CDR2 YDEGEE. The CDR3 is made up of 15 amino acids. Trimming removed 0 bases at V and 0 bases at J, with 9 bases between.

The gene calls are TRBV11-2 and TRBJ2-6; 8 nucleotides agree with TRBD1. Germline-derived CDR1 and CDR2 are SGHAT and FQNNGV. The V gene end was trimmed by 6 bases and the J gene end by 2 bases; junction bases not matched to a gene: 3. This CDR3 has 15 amino acids. CDR3 sequence (DNA): TGTGCCAGCAGTCGGGACAGGACTGGGGCCAACGTCCTGACTTTC. This sequence encodes CASSRDRTGANVLTF.

The J gene is TRBJ2-7, the V gene TRBV29-1, with D perhaps matching TRBD2 (6 bases). CDR3 length: 12 amino acids. The germline V and J ends were trimmed by 0 bases and 3 bases, with 6 bases remaining between them. Germline CDR1 SQVTM, CDR2 ANQGSEA. The CDR3 DNA follows: TGCAGCGTTGAAGAGGGGGGCTACGAGCAGTACTTC. It specifies CSVEEGGYEQYF.

V is TRBV28 and J is TRBJ2-5; 9 bases align to TRBD1. With 5 bases clipped from V and 2 bases from J, the junction kept 9 bases outside the gene matches. Germline V gives CDR1 MDHEN, CDR2 SYDVKM. The CDR3 has 16 amino acids. CDR3: CASSVTSGTGQETQYF. CDR3 nucleotide sequence: TGTGCCAGCAGTGTCACCTCCGGGACAGGGCAAGAGACCCAGTACTTC.

This clone occurred a few times. The chain recombines TRBV28 with TRBJ2-7; D perhaps matches TRBD2 (5 bases). This CDR3 comprises 12 residues. The germline V gene encodes CDR1 MDHEN and CDR2 SYDVKM. Trimming left V 5 bases short and J 6 bases short, with 11 bases between. The CDR3, as DNA: TGTGCCAGCAGTGTGGGCGGACTCGAGCAGTACTTC. Amino acids: CASSVGGLEQYF.

A word on this clone: Other DNA sequences of this sample code for an identical CDR3. The chain couples TRBV5-1 to TRBJ1-1; D remains unclear. V was clipped by 4 bases and J by 1 base, with 8 bases between them. Looked up from germline, CDR1 is SGHRS and CDR2 is YFSETQ. There are 13 residues in the CDR3. The DNA of the CDR3 is TGCGCCAGCAGCCTAGACTGGAACACTGAAGCTTTCTTT. This encodes CASSLDWNTEAFF. Complete variable domain (other parts from reference TRBV5-1 and TRBJ1-1): KAGVTQTPRYLIKTRGQQVTLSCSPISGHRSVSWYQQTPGQGLQFLFEYFSETQRNKGNFPGRFSGRQFSNSRSEMNVSTLELGDSALYLCASSLDWNTEAFFGQGTRLTVV.

The chain recombines TRBV5-1 with TRBJ2-7, with TRBD2 matching over 10 bases. This CDR3 comprises 16 residues. V lost 4 bases to trimming and J lost 6 bases; unmatched junction nucleotides: 13. Germline V gene sequence: CDR1 SGHRS, CDR2 YFSETQ. CDR3 region: CASSPRTAAGGPEQYF. DNA of the CDR3: TGCGCCAGCAGCCCACGGACGGCAGCGGGAGGGCCCGAGCAGTACTTC.